The source of this TCR beta chain is a study of neoadjuvant anti-PD-1 for oral cavity cancer. General observations from the study: Each response group had just a few patients in TCR analyses.

A word on this clone: Its antigen is not identified.

Clones were sequenced by immunoSEQ multiplex PCR, and TCRdb holds only the in-frame ones, with some missing. The repertoire includes 6,500 to 8,000 clones, 65% to 80% of them detected once, and around 3.4% sits in the top ten. Described time point: after neoadjuvant nivolumab, at surgical resection. The sequence derives from a person aged 35-79 years with oral cavity squamous cell carcinoma. The sequencing used PBMCs, collected after nivolumab (anti-PD-1) treatment.

The CDR3 DNA reads TGTGCCATCAGTGACCCGACAGGGGGCTCCTACGAGCAGTACTTC. Its protein product is CAISDPTGGSYEQYF. The rearrangement links TRBV10-3 to TRBJ2-7, with TRBD1 matching over 9 bases. The CDR3 length is 15 residues. The germline CDR1 and CDR2 sequences are ENHRY and SYGVKD. The ends lost 3 bases at V and 0 bases at J; junction bases unmatched: 3.